This is a list of T cell receptor beta chains from one sample in a study of blood T cell repertoires in COVID-19. Clones were sequenced by immunoSEQ multiplex PCR, and TCRdb holds only the in-frame ones, with some missing. The table includes 170,000 or so clones, around 83% detected once. Material for sequencing was peripheral blood. These receptors were obtained from a human donor in a cohort sampled during active COVID-19. CDR3s include the opening cysteine and the closing phenylalanine or tryptophan. D genes are given only for firm matches. Clone size is shown for a subset of rows, as once, few, many or a class of expanded clone.

size	V	J	D	DNA	CDR3
.	TRBV28	TRBJ1-4	TRBD1	TGTGCCAGCAGAGATCCACCGGGACAGGGAAATGAAAAACTGTTTTTT	CASRDPPGQGNEKLFF
few	TRBV10-1	TRBJ2-1	.	TGCGCCAGCAGTGAAGGGGGCTCCTACAATGAGCAGTTCTTC	CASSEGGSYNEQFF
once	TRBV6-5	TRBJ1-2	.	TGTGCCAGCAGTTACATCAGGGCGGGGGGCTACACCTTC	CASSYIRAGGYTF
.	TRBV6-6	TRBJ2-7	.	TGTGCCAGCAGTTACGAGTCCTCCTACGAGCAGTACTTC	CASSYESSYEQYF
.	TRBV3-1/TRBV3-2	TRBJ2-6	.	TGTGCCAGCAGCCAATCCAGGGGAGGGAAATTCTCTGGGGCCAACGTCCTGACTTTC	CASSQSRGGKFSGANVLTF
.	TRBV10-2	TRBJ1-5	.	TGCGCCAGCAGCGGCGGCCAGATTAGCAATCAGCCCCAGCATTTT	CASSGGQISNQPQHF
.	TRBV7-9	TRBJ2-7	TRBD2	TGTGCCAGCAGCCGCGCCGGGGGGGTCGAGCAGTACTTC	CASSRAGGVEQYF
.	TRBV27	TRBJ1-6	.	TGTGCCAGCGGGGGGAAGACCTACTGGTATTCACCCCTCCACTTT	CASGGKTYWYSPLHF
.	TRBV15	TRBJ1-1	.	TGTGCCACCAGCAGAGATCTGGCGGATAGCACTGAAGCTTTCTTT	CATSRDLADSTEAFF
.	TRBV7-9	TRBJ2-1	TRBD2	TGTGCCAGCAGCCCTTCCGGGACTAGCGAATGGAATGAGCAGTTCTTC	CASSPSGTSEWNEQFF
.	TRBV25-1	TRBJ1-1	.	TGTGCCAGCAGAGGACAGATGAACACTGAAGCTTTCTTT	CASRGQMNTEAFF
once	TRBV6-5	TRBJ2-3	.	TGTGCCAGCAGTTACGTCGGGGGTGGCACAGATACGCAGTATTTT	CASSYVGGGTDTQYF
.	TRBV27	TRBJ1-2	.	TGTGCCAGCAGTAGTTCGGGGGCTAACTATGGCTACACCTTC	CASSSSGANYGYTF
few	TRBV19	TRBJ2-3	.	TGTGCCAGTAGTATAACCAGGGTTTCTAGCACAGATACGCAGTATTTT	CASSITRVSSTDTQYF
.	TRBV19	TRBJ1-5	.	TGTGCCAGTCGACGCCCACAGGGATACAATCAGCCCCAGCATTTT	CASRRPQGYNQPQHF
.	TRBV18	TRBJ2-3	TRBD1	TGTGCCAGCTCACTAAAACAGGGGGCGGATACGCAGTATTTT	CASSLKQGADTQYF
.	TRBV5-6	TRBJ1-6	TRBD1	TGTGCCAGCAGCCTACAGGGGGCCGCCTATAATTCACCCCTCCACTTT	CASSLQGAAYNSPLHF
.	TRBV5-1	TRBJ2-1	.	TGCGCCAGCAGGGCCCAGATCAATGAGCAGTTCTTC	CASRAQINEQFF
.	TRBV3-1/TRBV3-2	TRBJ2-7	TRBD1	TGTGCCAGCAGCCAAGCCGGGACAGGCTCCTACGAGCAGTACTTC	CASSQAGTGSYEQYF
.	TRBV19	TRBJ1-3	.	TGTGCCAGTAGTATCCCCAGCTCTGGAAACACCATATATTTT	CASSIPSSGNTIYF
.	TRBV24-1	TRBJ1-5	.	TGTGCCACCGGGCCCAATCAGCCCCAGCATTTT	CATGPNQPQHF
.	TRBV4-2	TRBJ2-7	.	TGTGCCAGCAGCCAAGACGGGGAGCAGTACTTC	CASSQDGEQYF
.	TRBV7-9	TRBJ2-7	TRBD1	TGTGCCAGCAGCTTGAGACAGGGTTTTAACGAGCAGTACTTC	CASSLRQGFNEQYF
few	TRBV28	TRBJ1-2	TRBD1	TGTGCCAGCAGTTTCCCACCCCAGGGGGCCCATGGCTACACCTTC	CASSFPPQGAHGYTF
.	TRBV11-1	TRBJ1-1	TRBD1	TGTGCCAGCAGCTTAGAGGGACAGGGCACTGAAGCTTTCTTT	CASSLEGQGTEAFF
.	TRBV5-1	TRBJ1-2	TRBD1	TGCGCCAGCAGCTCAGAACTTACAGGGGCGGGCTATGGCTACACCTTC	CASSSELTGAGYGYTF
.	TRBV7-3	TRBJ2-1	TRBD1	TGTGCCAGCAGCTTAACATCCCCCCGGGACAGGCTTAACAATGAGCAGTTCTTC	CASSLTSPRDRLNNEQFF
.	TRBV7-2	TRBJ1-2	TRBD1	TGTGCCAGCAGCTCCGGGCCAGGGGGCTATGGCTACACCTTC	CASSSGPGGYGYTF
once	TRBV2	TRBJ2-2	TRBD2	TGTGCCAGCAGGGCCGGGACTAGCGGACTCCGTAACACCGGGGAGCTGTTTTTT	CASRAGTSGLRNTGELFF
.	TRBV2	TRBJ2-7	.	TGTGCCAGCAGTGAGTGGACAGTGGACGAGCAGTACTTC	CASSEWTVDEQYF
.	TRBV2	TRBJ2-5	.	TGTGCCAGCTGTAGAAGCGGGCTCCAAGAGACCCAGTACTTC	CASCRSGLQETQYF
.	TRBV18	TRBJ2-6	.	TGTGCCAGCTCACCAAACGAGGCAAGTCGATCCGGGGCCAACGTCCTGACTTTC	CASSPNEASRSGANVLTF